One sample yielded the 3 T cell receptor beta chains listed below, sequenced in a study of technical replicates of blood from a handful of donors. The assay was immunoSEQ multiplex PCR, and TCRdb's table has in-frame clones only and misses some. The repertoire holds under 85,000 clones, 94% seen once, with over 0.25% in the top ten. The sequencing input was T cells isolated from PBMCs. These receptors were collected from a human donor in good health.

The CDR3, as DNA: TGTGCCAGCAGTTTATCGGGACTAGGGGAGACCCAGTACTTC. Its protein product is CASSLSGLGETQYF. The chain links TRBV28 to TRBJ2-5; 8 bases line up with TRBD2. The CDR3 spans 14 residues. Germline V gives CDR1 MDHEN, CDR2 SYDVKM. V trimming: 1 base; J trimming: 5 bases; junction bases outside the gene matches: 3.

This sequence joins TRBV7-3 and TRBJ1-2, with 8 positions matching TRBD1. The CDR3 sequence is 14 residues long. The germline V gene has CDR1 SGHTA and CDR2 FQGTGA. J was trimmed by 4 bases and V by 5 bases; bases with no gene match: 6. CDR3 amino acids: CASSQTGEGYGYTF. The CDR3 region has the DNA TGTGCCAGCAGCCAGACAGGGGAAGGCTATGGCTACACCTTC.

This clone was seen once. The chain combines TRBV2 with TRBJ1-5; 8 bases line up with TRBD1. V trimming: 6 bases; J trimming: 2 bases; junction bases outside the gene matches: 9. This CDR3 contains 16 residues. Germline CDR1 is SNHLY and CDR2 is FYNNEI. CDR3 sequence (DNA): TGTGCCAGCAGAGGAGAACAGGGGGTCGGCAATCAGCCCCAGCATTTT. It translates to CASRGEQGVGNQPQHF.